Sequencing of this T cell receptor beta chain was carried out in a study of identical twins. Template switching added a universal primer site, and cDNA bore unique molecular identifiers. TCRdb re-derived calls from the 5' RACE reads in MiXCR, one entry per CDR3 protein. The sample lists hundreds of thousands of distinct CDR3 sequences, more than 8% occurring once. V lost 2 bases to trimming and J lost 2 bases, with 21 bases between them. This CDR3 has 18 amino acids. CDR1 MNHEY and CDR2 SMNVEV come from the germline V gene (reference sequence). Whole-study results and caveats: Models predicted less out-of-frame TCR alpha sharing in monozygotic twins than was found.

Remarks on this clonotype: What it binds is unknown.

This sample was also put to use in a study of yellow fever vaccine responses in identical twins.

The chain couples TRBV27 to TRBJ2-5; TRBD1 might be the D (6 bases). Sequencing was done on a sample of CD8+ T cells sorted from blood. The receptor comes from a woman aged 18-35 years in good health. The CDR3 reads CASSLTQGRVGQQETQYF. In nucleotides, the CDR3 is TGTGCCAGCAGTTTAACCCAGGGGCGTGTGGGGCAACAAGAGACCCAGTACTTC.